This entry lists 8 T cell receptor beta chains sequenced from one sample in a study of T cell responses to AZD1222 COVID-19 vaccine. The method was immunoSEQ multiplex PCR; TCRdb's version includes in-frame clones alone and lacks a portion of them. The sample carries 160,000 or so clones, 90% to 95% recorded once. The sequencing here drew on peripheral blood, taken on day 0 of AZD1222 vaccination. The source of these receptors is an adult in good health.

The V and J genes are TRBV9 and TRBJ2-1; 7 bases map to TRBD2. This CDR3 region has 15 residues. The trim removed 1 base at V and 2 bases at J, leaving 3 bases unmatched. Germline CDR1 and CDR2: SGDLS and YYNGEE. CDR3 residues: CASSVSGTPYNEQFF. CDR3 coding DNA: TGTGCCAGCAGCGTAAGCGGGACCCCCTACAATGAGCAGTTCTTC.

This clone was seen once. Other DNA sequences in the same sample also yield this CDR3. The chain has TRBV6-1 and TRBJ1-5, with D hard to call. V was trimmed by 3 bases and J by 4 bases, leaving 1 base between them. The CDR3 totals 11 residues. Germline CDR1 MNHNS, CDR2 SASEGT. CDR3 sequence: CASSENQPQHF. CDR3 nucleotides: TGTGCCAGCAGTGAGAATCAGCCCCAGCATTTT.

The chain is built from TRBV30 and TRBJ2-7, with TRBD1 matching over 9 bases. The V gene end was trimmed by 5 bases and the J gene end by 1 base; junction bases not matched to a gene: 0. The CDR3 is 12 residues long. The germline gives CDR1 GTSNPN, CDR2 SVGIG (reference sequence). The CDR3 nucleotides are TGTGCCTGGGGGACAGGGTCCTACGAGCAGTACTTC. Protein sequence: CAWGTGSYEQYF.

The chain links TRBV5-1 to TRBJ2-5, with 7 bases that match TRBD1. The CDR3 contains 14 residues. The trim removed 4 bases at V and 3 bases at J, leaving 6 bases unmatched. The germline V gene encodes CDR1 SGHRS and CDR2 YFSETQ. CDR3 sequence (DNA): TGCGCCAGCAGCCCGACAGGGACGAAAGAGACCCAGTACTTC. Translation: CASSPTGTKETQYF.

The chain employs TRBV6-5 and TRBJ2-2; D gene ambiguous. CDR1 and CDR2 (germline): MNHEY, SVGAGI. V was pared by 2 bases and J by 5 bases, with 9 bases between. CDR3 size: 14 residues. The CDR3 loop is CASSYKDRTGELFF. The CDR3 region has the DNA TGTGCCAGCAGTTACAAGGACCGGACCGGGGAGCTGTTTTTT.

V usage is TRBV4-1 and J usage is TRBJ1-4, with no clear D. The V end was cut by 2 bases, the J end by 13 bases, with 14 bases between. CDR1 is MGHRA, CDR2 YSYEKL, per germline. The CDR3 extends over 13 amino acids. In DNA, the CDR3 is TGCGCCAGCAGCCAATACGGGAACCGACGACTGTTTTTT. It translates to CASSQYGNRRLFF.

This chain links TRBV19 with TRBJ2-7; maybe TRBD2 (5 bases). CDR1 is LNHDA and CDR2 is SQIVND in the germline V gene (reference sequence). The CDR3 is 17 amino acids. Between the trimmed V and J ends, which lost 1 base and 4 bases, there was a span of 20 bases. For the CDR3, the DNA is TGTGCCAGTAGTATAGTATATCCGACGGGGAACTTATACGAGCAGTACTTC. Residues: CASSIVYPTGNLYEQYF.

The chain couples TRBV12-3 or TRBV12-4 to TRBJ2-1; D ambiguous. The CDR3 has 12 residues. The ends were cut back, 6 bases at V and 5 bases at J, with 8 bases in the middle. CDR3 region: CASRLVNNEQFF. In DNA form, the CDR3 reads TGTGCCAGCAGGCTAGTGAACAATGAGCAGTTCTTC.